Shown below are 20 T cell receptor beta chains from a single sample sequenced in a study of breast tumors, draining lymph nodes, adjacent tissues. Axillary draining lymph nodes of breast cancer patients supplied the node samples. TCRdb passed the multiplex PCR reads through MiXCR, listing each CDR3 protein once. The top ten clones hold 1.1% of a sample with approximately 300,000 distinct CDR3 sequences, 30% to 35% of them seen once. Sequenced: axillary lymph node tissue. These receptors originate from a female donor with breast cancer. Some clones in this sample may be carry-over from other donors' samples.

This clonotype has ten or more counts. The rearrangement joins TRBV20-1 to TRBJ2-3; D gene unclear. The V and J ends lost 3 bases and 0 bases respectively, with 10 bases between them. The germline CDR1 and CDR2 sequences are DFQATT and SNEGSKA (reference sequence). The CDR3 length is 14 residues. CDR3 coding DNA: TGCAGTGCTAGCCTAGTTGAAAGCACAGATACGCAGTATTTT. Translated: CSASLVESTDTQYF.

There are many counts of this clonotype. The chain employs TRBV12-3 or TRBV12-4 and TRBJ2-1; 7 nucleotides align to TRBD1. CDR3 length: 12 residues. V lost 5 bases, J lost 8 bases, and 3 bases stayed unmatched. Here the CDR3 reads CASSATGYEQFF. In nucleotides, the CDR3 is TGTGCCAGCAGTGCGACAGGGTATGAGCAGTTCTTC.

Many counts were recorded for this clonotype. This chain links TRBV2 with TRBJ2-2; D assignment may be TRBD1 or TRBD2 (5 bases each). Germline assignment: CDR1 SNHLY and CDR2 FYNNEI. The CDR3 consists of 14 residues. The germline V and J ends were trimmed by 7 bases and 6 bases, with 15 bases remaining between them. The CDR3 loop is CASIRQGVSGELFF. Written as DNA, the CDR3 is TGTGCCAGCATACGGCAGGGAGTTTCCGGGGAGCTGTTTTTT. The whole variable domain, remainder taken from reference TRBV2 and TRBJ2-2, is EPEVTQTPSHQVTQMGQEVILRCVPISNHLYFYWYRQILGQKVEFLVSFYNNEISEKSEIFDDQFSVERPDGSNFTLKIRSTKLEDSAMYFCASIRQGVSGELFFGEGSRLTVL.

The rearrangement uses TRBV2 and TRBJ2-5, with 11 bases identical to TRBD1. Unmatched junction bases numbered 5, after V lost 5 bases and J lost 6 bases. The germline V gene has CDR1 SNHLY and CDR2 FYNNEI. CDR3 size: 14 residues. The chain's CDR3 is CASSRTGGGQTQYF. The CDR3 DNA reads TGTGCCAGCAGTCGGACAGGGGGCGGGCAGACCCAGTACTTC.

This clonotype was counted many times. The rearrangement links TRBV9 to TRBJ2-1, with 10 bases aligning to TRBD2. CDR3 size: 16 residues. V was pared by 4 bases and J by 5 bases, with 9 bases of the junction left unmatched. Germline V lookup: CDR1 SGDLS, CDR2 YYNGEE. CDR3 protein: CASSHSGTSDHNEQFF. In DNA form, the CDR3 reads TGTGCCAGCAGCCACTCCGGGACTAGCGACCACAATGAGCAGTTCTTC.

This clonotype was seen repeatedly, ten times or more. V gene TRBV11-2 combines with J gene TRBJ2-2; D not certain. V lost 5 bases to trimming and J lost 8 bases, with 15 bases between them. From germline, CDR1 is SGHAT and CDR2 FQNNGV. The CDR3 contains 14 residues. CDR3 in DNA: TGTGCCAGCAGCCTAATGGTGTCAGCGGGGGAGCTGTTTTTT. Protein sequence: CASSLMVSAGELFF.

This clonotype was recorded many times. This chain joins TRBV24-1 and TRBJ1-2; 7 bases align to TRBD1. The CDR3 runs to 12 residues. The germline V gene has CDR1 KGHDR and CDR2 SFDVKD. V lost 4 bases, J lost 8 bases, and 3 bases stayed unmatched. The DNA of the CDR3 is TGTGCCACCAGTGACCACAGGGGAGGCTACACCTTC. Translating it yields CATSDHRGGYTF.

This sequence joins TRBV12-3 or TRBV12-4 and TRBJ2-1, with D hard to call. V was pared by 4 bases and J by 5 bases, with 12 bases between. The CDR3 loop spans 14 amino acids. CDR3 amino acids: CASSSTGLNNEQFF. DNA of the CDR3: TGTGCCAGCAGTTCAACGGGCCTTAACAATGAGCAGTTCTTC.

This clonotype was counted many times. The chain carries TRBV2 and TRBJ2-2; TRBD2 matches at 15 bases. The germline CDR1 and CDR2 sequences are SNHLY and FYNNEI. This CDR3 is 15 amino acids long. V lost 4 bases to trimming and J lost 6 bases; unmatched junction nucleotides: 0. CDR3 coding DNA: TGTGCCAGCAGTGGGACTAGCGGGAGGGCCGGGGAGCTGTTTTTT. Protein: CASSGTSGRAGELFF.

As regards this clonotype: Possible read error: a much larger clone is one base away. The V call is TRBV7-2, the J call TRBJ2-5, with 16 positions matching TRBD2. The junction had 12 bases not matched to a gene; V was cut back by 5 bases and J by 9 bases. The CDR3 covers 17 residues. Germline lookup yields CDR1 SGHTA and CDR2 FQGNSA. The chain's CDR3 is CASSMGTSGRAGEPQYF. In nucleotides, the CDR3 is TGTGCCAGCAGCATGGGGACTAGCGGGAGGGCCGGGGAGCCCCAGTACTTC.

Comment on this clonotype: This may arise from a read error, as a much more abundant clone is one base away. Without the conserved terminal phenylalanine or tryptophan, this CDR3 likely stems from a read error. This rearrangement joins TRBV4-3 to TRBJ1-2; D might be TRBD1 (5 bases). CDR3 size: 13 residues. Germline-derived CDR1 and CDR2 are LGHNA and YSLEER. With 1 base removed from V and 3 bases from J, the gap between germline ends came to 6 bases. CDR3 amino acids: CASSQAGDYGYTL. CDR3 nucleotides: TGCGCCAGCAGCCAAGCGGGGGACTATGGCTACACCCTC.

This clonotype was seen repeatedly, ten times or more. The V call is TRBV25-1, the J call TRBJ2-7; 9 bases are a match to TRBD1. Germline V gene sequence: CDR1 MGHDK, CDR2 SYGVNS. Trimming cost V 2 bases and J 6 bases; bases outside gene matches: 11. This CDR3 comprises 16 residues. The CDR3 loop reads CASSEVTGGLGGEQYF. CDR3 in DNA: TGTGCCAGCAGTGAAGTTACAGGGGGCTTGGGAGGCGAGCAGTACTTC.

In this sample, this clonotype turned up many times. This chain connects TRBV7-3 to TRBJ2-5; possible D gene TRBD2, 6 bases. Between the trimmed V and J ends, which lost 2 bases and 5 bases, there was a span of 18 bases. CDR1 and CDR2 (germline): SGHTA, FQGTGA. This CDR3 region has 16 residues. CDR3 protein: CASSLFGAGRRETQYF. DNA of the CDR3: TGTGCCAGCAGCTTATTTGGGGCGGGGAGAAGGGAGACCCAGTACTTC.

The V and J genes are TRBV20-1 and TRBJ2-1; 7 nucleotides line up with TRBD2. V gave up 4 bases and J gave up 3 bases; unmatched junction bases: 9. CDR1 is DFQATT and CDR2 is SNEGSKA in the germline V gene (reference sequence). CDR3 length equals 15 residues. The CDR3 region is CSAKEASGIYNEQFF. CDR3 coding DNA: TGCAGTGCTAAGGAGGCGAGCGGGATCTACAATGAGCAGTTCTTC.

This clonotype was counted at least ten times. The V gene is TRBV20-1, the J gene TRBJ2-1; D may be TRBD2 (6 bases). Looked up from germline, CDR1 is DFQATT and CDR2 is SNEGSKA (reference sequence). This CDR3 has 13 residues. V was clipped by 6 bases and J by 6 bases, with 15 bases between them. The CDR3 DNA is TGCAGTGCCACCCAGACTAGTTTCAATGAGCAGTTCTTC. Its protein is CSATQTSFNEQFF.

This clonotype came up many times. The chain carries TRBV6-6 and TRBJ2-2; D gene ambiguous. Trimming removed 6 bases at V and 0 bases at J, with 8 bases between. Per germline, CDR1 MNHNY and CDR2 SVGAGI (reference sequence). The CDR3 extends over 14 amino acids. CDR3 nucleotide sequence: TGTGCCAGCAGACAGTTAGCGAACACCGGGGAGCTGTTTTTT. Protein product: CASRQLANTGELFF.

In this sample, this clonotype turned up many times. The rearrangement links TRBV20-1 to TRBJ2-3, with TRBD2 matching 8 bases. CDR1 is DFQATT, CDR2 SNEGSKA, per germline (reference sequence). This CDR3 is 14 amino acids long. Germline trimming cut 6 bases from V and 1 base from J; bases unmatched to any gene: 6. CDR3 sequence: CSAETSAGTDTQYF. For the CDR3, the DNA is TGCAGTGCAGAGACTAGCGCGGGCACAGATACGCAGTATTTT.

Regarding this clonotype: A much more abundant neighbour one base away suggests this may be a read error. The V gene is TRBV6-6, the J gene TRBJ2-3, with TRBD1 matching over 11 bases. The J call may be in error: the DNA end matches TRBJ1-5 better. The germline gives CDR1 MNHNY, CDR2 SVGAGI (reference sequence). The CDR3 is 15 amino acids. This CDR3 reads CASSDPGQGEDTQHF. In DNA, the CDR3 is TGTGCCAGCAGTGACCCGGGACAGGGGGAGGATACGCAGCATTTT.

This clonotype was seen repeatedly, ten times or more. This rearrangement joins TRBV12-3 or TRBV12-4 to TRBJ1-5, with 8 bases aligning to TRBD1. After removal of 6 bases from V and 6 bases from J, the junction contained 7 bases not matched to a gene. CDR3 length: 14 residues. CDR3 region: CASRNDRGSQPQHF. The CDR3 DNA sequence: TGTGCCAGCAGGAACGACAGGGGTAGTCAGCCCCAGCATTTT.

The gene calls are TRBV15 and TRBJ1-1, with D possibly TRBD1 on 6 matching bases. Trimming removed 2 bases at V and 4 bases at J, with 11 bases between. Germline V CDR1 and CDR2: LNHNV, YYDKDF (reference sequence). The CDR3 sequence is 14 residues long. This CDR3 is CATSRNRVGTEAFF. CDR3 nucleotides: TGTGCCACCAGCAGAAACAGGGTTGGCACTGAAGCTTTCTTT.